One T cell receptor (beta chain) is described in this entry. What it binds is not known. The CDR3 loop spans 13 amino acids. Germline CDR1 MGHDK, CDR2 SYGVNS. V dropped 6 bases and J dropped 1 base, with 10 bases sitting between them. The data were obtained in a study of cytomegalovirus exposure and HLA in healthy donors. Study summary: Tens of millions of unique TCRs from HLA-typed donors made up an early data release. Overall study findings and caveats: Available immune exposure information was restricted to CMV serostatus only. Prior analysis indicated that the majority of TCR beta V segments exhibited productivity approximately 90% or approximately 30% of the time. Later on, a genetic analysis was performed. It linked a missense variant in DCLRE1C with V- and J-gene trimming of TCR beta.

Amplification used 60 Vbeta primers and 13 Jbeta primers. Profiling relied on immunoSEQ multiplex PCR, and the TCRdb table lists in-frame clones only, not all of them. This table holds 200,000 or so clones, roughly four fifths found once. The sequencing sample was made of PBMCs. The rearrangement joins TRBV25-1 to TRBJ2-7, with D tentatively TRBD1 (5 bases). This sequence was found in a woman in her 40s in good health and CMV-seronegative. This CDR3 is CASRTDYSYEQYF. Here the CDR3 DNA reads TGTGCCAGCAGGACAGATTATTCCTACGAGCAGTACTTC.